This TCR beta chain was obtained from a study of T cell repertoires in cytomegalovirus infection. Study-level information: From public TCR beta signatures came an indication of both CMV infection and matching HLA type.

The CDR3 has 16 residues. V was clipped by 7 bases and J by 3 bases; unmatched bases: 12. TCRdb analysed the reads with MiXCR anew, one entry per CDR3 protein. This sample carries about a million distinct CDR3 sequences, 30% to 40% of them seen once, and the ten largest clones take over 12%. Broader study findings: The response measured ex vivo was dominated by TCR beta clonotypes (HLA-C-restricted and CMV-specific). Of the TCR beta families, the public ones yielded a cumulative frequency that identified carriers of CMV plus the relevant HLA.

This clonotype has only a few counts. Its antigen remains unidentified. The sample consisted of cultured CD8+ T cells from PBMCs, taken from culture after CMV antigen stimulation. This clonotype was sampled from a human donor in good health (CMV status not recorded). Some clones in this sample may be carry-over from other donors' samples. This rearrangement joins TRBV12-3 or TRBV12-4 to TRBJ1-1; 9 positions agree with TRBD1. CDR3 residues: CASTFYVGQGYTEAFF. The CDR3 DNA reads TGTGCCAGCACTTTTTATGTGGGACAGGGATACACTGAAGCTTTCTTT.